This TCR beta chain was sequenced for a study of CD8 T cells in ankylosing spondylitis. The study's findings and limits: CD8+ disease-linked clones were present at relatively low frequencies in blood. Seemingly characteristic of ankylosing spondylitis blood was a TCR beta motif consisting of under 10 highly homologous variants.

TCRdb reanalysed the 5' RACE reads using MiXCR and keeps one entry per CDR3 protein. The data show roughly 220,000 distinct CDR3 sequences, around 18% seen once. The CDR3 spans 15 residues. The germline V and J ends were trimmed by 4 bases and 4 bases, with 16 bases remaining between them. Germline V CDR1 and CDR2: MNHEY, SMNVEV (reference sequence). For this clonotype: As yet, its antigen is unknown.

This chain joins TRBV27 and TRBJ1-1, with D maybe TRBD1 (6 bases). The origin of this receptor is a male donor with ankylosing spondylitis. The sample was blood, either unsorted or a sorted T cell fraction (not recorded which). Here the CDR3 DNA reads TGTGCCAGCAGTTCAGGGTTGGGGGGGGCCACTGAAGCTTTCTTT. Its protein product is CASSSGLGGATEAFF.